The sequence of this T cell receptor (beta chain) was determined in a study of cytomegalovirus exposure and HLA in healthy donors (dated by TCRdb to about 2017). General notes on the study: An earlier analysis of approximately 640 of the donors reported roughly 270 Gb of sequence data and more than 90 million unique TCR beta sequences from about 200 million T cells. In a later analysis, previously published TCR beta repertoires from 500 to 750 donors were re-analyzed and high-resolution HLA genotyping was added so that TCR occurrence patterns could be studied. Typing coverage differed by locus: A, B, C, DRB1 and DQB1 were typed in roughly 629-630 donors, DQA1 in about 500, DPA1 in approximately 600, and DPB1 in around 440. Genome-wide SNP genotypes for about three fifths of the roughly 670 donors were used in a later genetic analysis, which treated that subset as a discovery cohort. Roughly five DR-DQ haplotypes were handled as single units for association and clustering because linkage in the cohort was strong. Besides the first cohort of about 730 subjects, a separate validation cohort made up of roughly 120 different subjects was used. Every repertoire in the discovery cohort had been generated on one and the same sequencing platform. The aim of the study was to test whether cataloging public T cell receptors could identify signatures of past pathogen exposure. Class I and class II HLA loci were covered by the typing at four-digit resolution. Rather than using new phenotypic data, the later analysis identified candidate immune exposures from TCR beta sequences and from how often those sequences occurred across donors. Alongside the repertoire data, information on donor age, sex, ethnicity and CMV serostatus was compiled. Across under 500 genotyped donors of the cohort, an average of about 200,000 unique TCR beta nucleotide sequences per donor were sequenced, and roughly 18% of those sequences were non-productive. An earlier analysis of several hundred of the donors applied high-throughput TCR beta sequencing to assess whether each TCR beta V gene segment acted as functional or pseudogenic. Of the 350 to 400 genotyped donors, around 81% fell in the genetic ancestry cluster associated with self-reported Caucasian donors. The T cell repertoires of 666 subjects were profiled by immunosequencing and related to cytomegalovirus serostatus. An early release covering approximately 600 HLA-typed donors comprised approximately 290 gigabases of sequencing data and approximately 85 million unique TCR sequences. To predict cytomegalovirus infection status, the study brought together high-throughput TCR immunosequencing, statistical association of individual TCRs with disease status, and machine learning. General conclusions and limits of the study: In a later analysis, several top co-occurrence clusters were reported to appear linked to parvovirus B19, influenza, CMV and Epstein-Barr virus. Most CMV-associated TCR beta chains appeared to be HLA-restricted in a later analysis, and the HLA associations seemed to be driven largely by CMV exposure. A total of fewer than 200 TCR beta chains were listed by the study as associated with cytomegalovirus. Cytomegalovirus status was reported to be diagnosed by the classifier with high specificity and sensitivity in both the original and validation cohorts. Most TCR sequences were seen in very few donors, while some public TCRs were found in many individuals. A later genetic analysis reported fewer N-insertions in productive TCRs among donors in an Asian-associated ancestry cluster than the roughly 700-donor mean. Presence/absence analyses assumed roughly uniform sequencing depth across donors, an assumption that may not hold. The only immune exposure information available for the cohort was CMV serostatus. This cohort had only TCR beta chains sequenced, and the lack of alpha or paired-chain data limited which features could be detected. Some IMGT-functional V segments, including TRBV6-2 and TRBV6-3, could not be told apart with the 87-base-pair reads, so those segments were excluded. A further reported finding was that TCR beta sequences accurately predicted the HLA-A and HLA-B alleles for most subjects in the first cohort. A few of the identified cytomegalovirus-associated TCR beta chains were confirmed in vitro to be specific for cytomegalovirus antigens. Correlated functional status among segregating V segments might reflect linkage disequilibrium, but an unknown experimental factor could not be ruled out. It was suggested by the authors that the approach could potentially be generalized to other disease states and immunological phenotypes. HLA typing was unavailable for some donors at each locus, so association tests used only the typed subset. In an earlier analysis of some 640 of the donors, most TCR beta V segments were observed in productive rearrangements about 87% or about 30% of the time, broadly matching IMGT annotations. A cluster of highly shared sequence variants was judged likely to be a technical artifact of the sequencing pipeline. When HLA alleles, especially DR and DQ, strongly co-occurred, attributing TCR associations to individual alleles was difficult. Because counts were too low, seventeen rarely observed V segments, including chromosome 9 orphons, were left out of the earlier analysis of 587 of the donors. At a false discovery rate of 0.05, a later analysis linked fewer than 20,000 TCR beta sequences to specific HLA alleles. In a later analysis, HLA-associated TCR beta chains were found to be more clonally expanded and to have lower generation probabilities than equally common non-associated chains. In a later genetic analysis, a missense DCLRE1C variant was associated with V-gene and J-gene trimming of TCR beta chains, and the association was replicated in an independent cohort. In a later analysis, the rate of TCR association differed among HLA loci, with DRB1 alleles having the most associated TCRs and HLA-C alleles having the fewest.

Regarding this clone: What antigen it recognizes has not been identified. No much larger clone exists at a distance of one base, and base qualities are not known.

The cohort consisted of 650 to 700 healthy bone marrow donors. At the time of sampling, every cohort member was nominally healthy, though immune exposures that went unrecorded were likely present. The donor tested CMV seronegative, placing the donor among the 300 to 400 seronegative members of the cohort. A peripheral blood sample was provided by each donor, and peripheral blood mononuclear cells were used for TCR beta sequencing. Genomic DNA extraction from the blood cell samples was performed with the Qiagen DNeasy Blood Extraction Kit. Library preparation used the immunoSEQ multiplex PCR assay. A mixture of 60 forward primers for TCR Vbeta segments and 13 reverse primers for TCR Jbeta segments was used in the multiplex PCR. A multiplex PCR assay on genomic DNA amplified the CDR3 region of rearranged TCR beta genes. On the Illumina HiSeq System, the amplified TCR beta libraries were sequenced as 87-base-pair reads. The paper's data handling went like this. Across the 500 to 750 repertoires, a later analysis counted tens of millions of unique TCR beta chains, around 11 million of which were shared by at least two donors. A nearest-neighbor algorithm error-corrected the raw reads and collapsed the reads into unique sequences, merging closely related sequences to remove PCR and sequencing errors. Alignment of CDR3 sequences to IMGT reference sequences was used to assign V, D and J gene segments. For a sequence to be retained, a match of at least six nucleotides was required to both a V gene segment and a J gene segment. Rearrangements were called productive when the CDR3 lacked stop codons and stayed in frame with V and J; all others were non-productive. CDR3 was defined according to IMGT convention as the region running from the second conserved V-encoded cysteine to the conserved J-encoded phenylalanine. Sequences without an unambiguous match to a single V gene segment were excluded from the earlier analysis of 500 to 700 of the donors. In an earlier analysis of a few hundred of the donors, V segments were called functional above 56.7% productive rearrangements and were called segregating when the between-donor standard deviation exceeded 5%. A statistical classification framework was developed to diagnose cytomegalovirus status using the catalog of TCR beta chain sequences. V and J gene assignment, in a later analysis, came from comparing TCR nucleotide sequences with IMGT/GENE-DB human TR gene sequences. The TCRdist pipeline was used in a later analysis to assign CDR3 sequences and most-parsimonious VDJ recombination scenarios. A later analysis defined each TCR beta chain by its CDR3 amino acid sequence plus V-gene family, and excluded reads lacking a unique V-gene family. To address suspected cross-contamination and a sequencing artifact, a later analysis removed 550 to 750 highly shared, low-generation-probability nucleotide sequences. For each public chain, a later analysis derived a clonal expansion index from normalized ranks of inferred template counts within each repertoire. In a later analysis, generation probabilities were computed with a VDJ recombination model fitted to out-of-frame rearrangements, and the resulting probabilities were checked against IGoR. A later analysis scored TCR-TCR, TCR-HLA and TCR-CMV co-occurrence with hypergeometric tests, applying a repertoire-size bias correction to TCR pairs. To estimate false discovery rates, a later analysis permuted the HLA or CMV assignments 20 times. In a later analysis, co-occurring TCRs were grouped using DBSCAN, and TCRdist sequence similarity was added for clustering within HLA-allele-positive subsets. For co-occurrence clustering, repertoires with fewer than 30,000 or more than 120,000 public chains were excluded, along with four to six repertoires with anomalous nucleotide sharing. Not all clones reach the TCRdb copy of this immuneACCESS table, which keeps in-frame sequences only. Checked studies attribute under half of the gap to unresolved V genes and leave the rest unexplained. D and trimming were read from the DNA, whereas the V and J calls and clone size are those reported in that table. The sample table lists about 160,000 clones, roughly 84% of them with a count of one. The ten most abundant clones make up around 0.96% of the sample.

Counted from cysteine to phenylalanine, this CDR3 has 13 amino acids. Only the CDR3 part of the read is kept: 39 bases, read in frame from the first base. V is pruned by 5 bases and J by 7 bases, leaving 4 bases of the junction without a gene match. The germline V gene sets CDR1 to SGHVS and CDR2 to FQNEAQ. The clonotype was recovered from a young man in good health and CMV-seronegative. This sequence uses TRBV7-8 and TRBJ2-4; TRBD1 agrees with 8 junctional bases. The sequenced material came from PBMCs. Here the CDR3 is given as CASSQDRANIQYF. At the DNA level, the sequence is TGTGCCAGCAGCCAGGACAGGGCGAACATTCAGTACTTC.